The clone carrying this TCR beta chain appeared many times. Its antigen is not known. This specimen comes from a study of T cells in Graves' hyperthyroidism and ophthalmopathy. Overall study findings and caveats: Within blood appeared most thyroid clonotypes that had expanded above 0.001.

Amplified TCR beta CDR3 regions came from RNA transcripts. RT-PCR in the first round (using the HTBI primer set) targeted the TCR CDR3. TCRdb re-called the multiplex PCR reads through MiXCR, storing one row per CDR3 protein. The sample carries some 400,000 distinct CDR3 sequences, approximately 15% recorded once. The CDR3 totals 15 residues. Germline values: CDR1 GTSNPN, CDR2 SVGIG (reference sequence). The V segment lost 7 bases and the J segment 4 bases; nucleotides outside the gene matches: 12. The chain links TRBV30 to TRBJ2-3, with 9 bases lining up with TRBD2. Sequencing input: blood. This sequence originates from an older woman with Graves' hyperthyroidism. The CDR3 nucleotides are TGTGCCTCCAATGGGGGCGGGAGGGCCCCAGATACGCAGTATTTT. Protein product: CASNGGGRAPDTQYF.